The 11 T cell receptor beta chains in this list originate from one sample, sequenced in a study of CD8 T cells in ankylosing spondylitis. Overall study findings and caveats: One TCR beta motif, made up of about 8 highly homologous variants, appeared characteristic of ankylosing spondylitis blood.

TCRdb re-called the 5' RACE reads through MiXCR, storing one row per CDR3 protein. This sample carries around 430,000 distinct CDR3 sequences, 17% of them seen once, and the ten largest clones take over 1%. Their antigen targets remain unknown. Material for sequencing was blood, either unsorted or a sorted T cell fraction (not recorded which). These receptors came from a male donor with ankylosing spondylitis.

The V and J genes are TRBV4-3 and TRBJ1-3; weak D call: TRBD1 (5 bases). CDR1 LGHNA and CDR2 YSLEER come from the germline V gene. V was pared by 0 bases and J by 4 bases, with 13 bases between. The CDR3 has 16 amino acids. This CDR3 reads CASSQDGGWSGNTIYF. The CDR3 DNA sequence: TGCGCCAGCAGCCAAGATGGGGGGTGGTCAGGAAACACCATATATTTT.

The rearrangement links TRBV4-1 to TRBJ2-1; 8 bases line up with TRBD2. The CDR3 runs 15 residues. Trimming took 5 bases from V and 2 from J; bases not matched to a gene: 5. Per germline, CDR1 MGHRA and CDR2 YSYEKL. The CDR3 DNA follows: TGCGCCAGCAGCACACGGGGACTAGCCTACAATGAGCAGTTCTTC. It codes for CASSTRGLAYNEQFF.

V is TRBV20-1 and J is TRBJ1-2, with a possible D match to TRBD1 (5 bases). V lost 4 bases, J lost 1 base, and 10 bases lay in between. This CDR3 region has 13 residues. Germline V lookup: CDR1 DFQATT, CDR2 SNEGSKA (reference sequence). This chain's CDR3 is CSAKAGYNYGYTF. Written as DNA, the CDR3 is TGCAGTGCTAAAGCAGGGTATAACTATGGCTACACCTTC.

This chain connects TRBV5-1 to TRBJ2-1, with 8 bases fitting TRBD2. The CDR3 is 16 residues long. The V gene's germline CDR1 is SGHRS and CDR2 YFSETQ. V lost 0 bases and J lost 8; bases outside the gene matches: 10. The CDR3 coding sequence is TGCGCCAGCAGCTTGGCCCGACGGGAGGGACGCGATGAGCAGTTCTTC. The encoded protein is CASSLARREGRDEQFF.

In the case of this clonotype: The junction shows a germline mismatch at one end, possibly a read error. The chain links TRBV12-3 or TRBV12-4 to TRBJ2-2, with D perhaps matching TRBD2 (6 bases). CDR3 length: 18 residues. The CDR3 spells CACSPGSGTRSNTGELFF. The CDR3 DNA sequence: TGTGCCTGCAGTCCGGGATCCGGGACTCGATCGAACACCGGGGAGCTGTTTTTT.

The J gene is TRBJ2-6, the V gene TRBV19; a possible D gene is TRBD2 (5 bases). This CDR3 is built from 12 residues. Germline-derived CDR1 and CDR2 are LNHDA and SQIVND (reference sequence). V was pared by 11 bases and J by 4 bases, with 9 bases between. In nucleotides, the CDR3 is TGTGCCGCGGGTGTAGGGGCCAACGTCCTGACTTTC. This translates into CAAGVGANVLTF.

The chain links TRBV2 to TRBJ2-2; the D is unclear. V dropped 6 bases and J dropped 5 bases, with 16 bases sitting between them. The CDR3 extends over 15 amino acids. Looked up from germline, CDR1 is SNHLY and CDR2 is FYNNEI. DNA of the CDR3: TGTGCCAGCAGGCCTGGGAACCTCGGAACCGGGGAGCTGTTTTTT. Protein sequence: CASRPGNLGTGELFF.

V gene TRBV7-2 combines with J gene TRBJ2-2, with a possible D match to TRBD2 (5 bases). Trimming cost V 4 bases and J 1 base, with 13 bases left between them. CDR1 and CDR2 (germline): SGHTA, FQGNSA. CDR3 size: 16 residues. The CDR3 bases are TGTGCCAGCAGCTATCTAGCTTTGGTGAACACCGGGGAGCTGTTTTTT. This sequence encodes CASSYLALVNTGELFF.

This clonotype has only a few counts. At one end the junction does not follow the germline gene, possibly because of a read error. The CDR3 region has the DNA TGTGCCAGCACTTACGGGACAGGGTTATACAATGAGCAGTTCTTC. Its translation is CASTYGTGLYNEQFF. This rearrangement joins TRBV6-5 to TRBJ2-1; 9 nucleotides line up with TRBD1. Per germline, CDR1 MNHEY and CDR2 SVGAGI. There are 15 residues in the CDR3.

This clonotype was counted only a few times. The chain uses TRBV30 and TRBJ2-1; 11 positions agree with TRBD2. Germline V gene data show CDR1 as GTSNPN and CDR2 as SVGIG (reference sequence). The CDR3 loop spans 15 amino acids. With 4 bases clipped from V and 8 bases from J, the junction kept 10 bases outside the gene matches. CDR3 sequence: CAWTKGSGGAYEQFF. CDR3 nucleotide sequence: TGTGCCTGGACCAAGGGTAGCGGGGGGGCCTATGAGCAGTTCTTC.

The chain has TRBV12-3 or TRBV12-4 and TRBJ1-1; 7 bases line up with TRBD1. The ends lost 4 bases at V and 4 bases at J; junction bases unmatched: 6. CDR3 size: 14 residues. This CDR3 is CASSSQGRRTEAFF. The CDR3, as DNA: TGTGCCAGCAGTTCACAGGGGAGGCGCACTGAAGCTTTCTTT.